Listed here are 19 T cell receptor beta chains from one sample, sequenced in a study of shared clonotypes between healthy human individuals. Repertoires were generated with immunoSEQ multiplex PCR, while TCRdb's copy carries only in-frame clones and drops some. In the table there are under 1,900,000 clones, roughly 98.5% of which are singletons. Input material: naive CD4+ T cells sorted from blood. Subset denoted: CD45RA+ positively selected. The receptors stem from a man aged 25-45 years in good health.

J is TRBJ1-4 and V is TRBV5-5, with 7 bases matching TRBD1. V shed 4 bases and J 5 bases; nucleotides not matched to a gene: 8. Germline V lookup: CDR1 SGHKS, CDR2 YYEKEE (reference sequence). The CDR3 has 15 residues. This CDR3 is CASSPTGTENEKLFF. The CDR3 DNA reads TGTGCCAGCAGCCCCACCGGGACAGAGAATGAAAAACTGTTTTTT.

The chain carries TRBV28 and TRBJ2-6, with D unclear. The V end was cut by 6 bases, the J end by 2 bases, with 23 bases between. Per germline, CDR1 MDHEN and CDR2 SYDVKM. This CDR3 has 19 amino acids. CDR3 nucleotides: TGTGCCAGCAGCCCCCGGCCGTGGGCCCTACCCCCTGGGGCCAACGTCCTGACTTTC. Residues: CASSPRPWALPPGANVLTF.

Notes on this clone: Other DNA sequences within the sample encode an identical CDR3. The genes are TRBV7-9 and TRBJ1-2; D remains ambiguous. This CDR3 is built from 12 residues. The ends were cut back, 5 bases at V and 4 bases at J, with 8 bases in the middle. Germline V CDR1 and CDR2: SEHNR, FQNEAQ (reference sequence). The CDR3 nucleotides read TGTGCCAGCAGCCCCGGACTCTATGGCTACACCTTC. Translating it yields CASSPGLYGYTF.

The chain employs TRBV6-4 and TRBJ2-7, with D possibly being TRBD1 or TRBD2 (5 bases each). Per the germline V gene, CDR1 is MRHNA and CDR2 is SNTAGT. Trimming left V 4 bases short and J 7 bases short, with 17 bases between. The CDR3 totals 14 residues. The CDR3 region has the DNA TGTGCCAGCAGTGCCAACACCGGGGCGTTTGAGCAGTACTTC. Its translation is CASSANTGAFEQYF.

This chain uses TRBV28 with TRBJ2-5, with TRBD1 identical over 9 bases. V lost 3 bases, J lost 5 bases, and 7 bases stayed unmatched. In germline, CDR1 is MDHEN, CDR2 SYDVKM. The CDR3 has 15 amino acids. As DNA, the CDR3 is TGTGCCAGCAGTTTCGGGACAGGGAGGAGGGAGACCCAGTACTTC. Its protein product is CASSFGTGRRETQYF.

Only one count was recorded for this clone. The chain carries TRBV7-2 and TRBJ2-7; D is perhaps TRBD1 or TRBD2 (5 bases each). This CDR3 has 12 residues. The germline CDR1 and CDR2 sequences are SGHTA and FQGNSA. V lost 10 bases, J lost 5 bases, and 15 bases lay in between. CDR3 in DNA: TGTGCCACCTGGGACCGCCCCAACGAGCAGTACTTC. Translation gives CATWDRPNEQYF.

The chain carries TRBV28 and TRBJ1-1; 10 nucleotides agree with TRBD1. Looked up from germline, CDR1 is MDHEN and CDR2 is SYDVKM. CDR3 length equals 17 residues. Trimming at V came to 1 base and at J to 1 base, leaving 6 bases not matched to a gene. The CDR3 nucleotides are TGTGCCAGCAGTTTATTGAGGACAGGGGGAAAGAACACTGAAGCTTTCTTT. As protein: CASSLLRTGGKNTEAFF.

The chain couples TRBV11-2 to TRBJ2-3; TRBD2 matches at 9 bases. Germline assignment: CDR1 SGHAT and CDR2 FQNNGV. CDR3 length: 16 residues. Trimming at V came to 0 bases and at J to 5 bases, leaving 6 bases not matched to a gene. The CDR3 region is CASSLDGLAGRDTQYF. CDR3 DNA: TGTGCCAGCAGCTTAGATGGGCTAGCGGGAAGAGATACGCAGTATTTT.

The chain has TRBV11-2 and TRBJ2-3; unclear D gene. Germline CDR1 SGHAT, CDR2 FQNNGV. The germline V and J ends were trimmed by 1 base and 0 bases, with 5 bases remaining between them. The CDR3 is 14 residues long. This CDR3 is CASSLARSTDTQYF. In nucleotides, the CDR3 is TGTGCCAGCAGCTTAGCTAGGAGCACAGATACGCAGTATTTT.

The chain is built from TRBV18 and TRBJ2-5, with TRBD2 as a possible D gene (5 bases). CDR3 size: 15 residues. CDR1 is KGHSH, CDR2 LQKENI, per germline. Trimming cost V 0 bases and J 5 bases, with 13 bases left between them. The DNA of the CDR3 is TGTGCCAGCTCACCACCGACGGAAAGAGGGGAGACCCAGTACTTC. Translating gives CASSPPTERGETQYF.

This chain uses TRBV5-1 with TRBJ1-1; D perhaps matches TRBD1 (5 bases). Germline assignment: CDR1 SGHRS and CDR2 YFSETQ. The ends were cut back, 0 bases at V and 9 bases at J, with 9 bases in the middle. The CDR3 totals 12 residues. The CDR3 DNA reads TGCGCCAGCAGCTTGGGGGACGTCAAAGCTTTCTTT. Amino acids: CASSLGDVKAFF. Based on the CDR3 plus reference TRBV5-1 and TRBJ1-1, the full variable domain is KAGVTQTPRYLIKTRGQQVTLSCSPISGHRSVSWYQQTPGQGLQFLFEYFSETQRNKGNFPGRFSGRQFSNSRSEMNVSTLELGDSALYLCASSLGDVKAFFGQGTRLTVV.

The V call is TRBV9, the J call TRBJ2-3, with D unclear. This CDR3 region has 17 residues. Germline CDR1 and CDR2: SGDLS and YYNGEE. Trimming took 0 bases from V and 4 from J, leaving 18 bases between them. CDR3 nucleotide sequence: TGTGCCAGCAGCGTAGCAGCCCGTAGGTCGTTTGCAGATACGCAGTATTTT. It codes for CASSVAARRSFADTQYF.

The V gene is TRBV5-4, the J gene TRBJ2-3; 7 positions match TRBD1. CDR3 size: 15 residues. CDR1 and CDR2 (germline): SGHNT, YYREEE (reference sequence). The V gene end was trimmed by 5 bases and the J gene end by 0 bases; junction bases not matched to a gene: 6. CDR3 bases: TGTGCCAGCAGTCAGGGGGTATTAAGCACAGATACGCAGTATTTT. It translates to CASSQGVLSTDTQYF.

The sample holds one count of this clone. This chain links TRBV29-1 with TRBJ1-1, with D tentatively TRBD1 (5 bases). This CDR3 region has 13 residues. V lost 6 bases to trimming and J lost 2 bases, with 13 bases between them. Germline V lookup: CDR1 SQVTM, CDR2 ANQGSEA. CDR3 DNA sequence: TGCAGCGTACGACAGATACTTAACACTGAAGCTTTCTTT. This translates into CSVRQILNTEAFF.

The chain joins TRBV5-4 to TRBJ1-2, with a possible D match to TRBD1 (5 bases). Germline lookup yields CDR1 SGHNT and CDR2 YYREEE (reference sequence). This CDR3 has 17 amino acids. The V gene lost 3 bases and the J gene lost 4 bases, with 22 bases spanning the gap. The DNA of the CDR3 is TGTGCCAGCAGCTCCTCGGGATCGGGGGGTAATAGCTATGGCTACACCTTC. Translated, it gives CASSSSGSGGNSYGYTF.

CDR3 loop: CASSLDLQGWVNYEQYF. DNA for the CDR3: TGTGCCAGCAGCTTGGATCTACAGGGTTGGGTAAACTACGAGCAGTACTTC. The chain links TRBV5-5 to TRBJ2-7; tentative D call: TRBD1 (6 bases). The germline V and J ends were trimmed by 0 bases and 3 bases, with 19 bases remaining between them. CDR3 length: 17 residues. Germline CDR1 is SGHKS and CDR2 is YYEKEE (reference sequence).

The chain recombines TRBV18 with TRBJ2-7; possible D gene TRBD1, 6 bases. Germline CDR1 and CDR2: KGHSH and LQKENI. The CDR3 covers 14 residues. V was shortened by 8 bases and J by 3 bases, with 17 bases between the two germline ends. The CDR3 protein is CASRQTGTNYEQYF. The CDR3 nucleotides read TGTGCCAGCCGTCAGACCGGGACAAACTACGAGCAGTACTTC.

This clone was recorded only once. This chain uses TRBV30 with TRBJ2-7; D might be TRBD2 (6 bases). V lost 4 bases, J lost 0 bases, and 10 bases lay in between. The CDR3 is made up of 13 amino acids. Germline values: CDR1 GTSNPN, CDR2 SVGIG (reference sequence). The CDR3 DNA reads TGTGCCTGGAATACGGGAGCCTCCTACGAGCAGTACTTC. Translating it yields CAWNTGASYEQYF. The complete variable domain, with remaining parts taken from reference TRBV30 and TRBJ2-7, reads SQTIHQWPATLVQPVGSPLSLECTVEGTSNPNLYWYRQAAGRGLQLLFYSVGIGQISSEVPQNLSASRPQDRQFILSSKKLLLSDSGFYLCAWNTGASYEQYFGPGTRLTVT.

The chain has TRBV5-4 and TRBJ1-1; D perhaps matches TRBD1 (6 bases). The CDR3 loop spans 16 amino acids. Trimming shortened V by 0 bases and J by 0 bases, and 12 bases separated the two germline ends. Germline CDR1 SGHNT, CDR2 YYREEE (reference sequence). The CDR3 region is CASSLAPGQMNTEAFF. The CDR3 coding sequence is TGTGCCAGCAGCTTGGCACCCGGACAGATGAACACTGAAGCTTTCTTT. Full variable domain (remainder filled in from reference TRBV5-4 and TRBJ1-1): ETGVTQSPTHLIKTRGQQVTLRCSSQSGHNTVSWYQQALGQGPQFIFQYYREEENGRGNFPPRFSGLQFPNYSSELNVNALELDDSALYLCASSLAPGQMNTEAFFGQGTRLTVV.